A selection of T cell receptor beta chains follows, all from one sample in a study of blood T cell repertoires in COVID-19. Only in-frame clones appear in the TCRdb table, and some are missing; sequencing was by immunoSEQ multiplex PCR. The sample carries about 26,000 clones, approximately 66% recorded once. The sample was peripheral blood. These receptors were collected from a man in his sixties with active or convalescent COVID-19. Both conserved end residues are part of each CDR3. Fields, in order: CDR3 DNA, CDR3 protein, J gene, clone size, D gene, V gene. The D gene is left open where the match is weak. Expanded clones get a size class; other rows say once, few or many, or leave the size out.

CDR3 DNA: TGTGCCAGCAGCATCCCCGACTGGGGCCCAATGCGATATGGCTACACCTTC
CDR3 protein: CASSIPDWGPMRYGYTF
J gene: TRBJ1-2
clone size: .
D gene: .
V gene: TRBV7-9

CDR3 DNA: TGTGCCAGCAGCGTACCGGGGAGAACTGAAGCTTTCTTT
CDR3 protein: CASSVPGRTEAFF
J gene: TRBJ1-1
clone size: once
D gene: .
V gene: TRBV9

CDR3 DNA: TGTGCCAGCTCTCGGGCGGCAGGGCCGATCACTGAAGCTTTCTTT
CDR3 protein: CASSRAAGPITEAFF
J gene: TRBJ1-1
clone size: .
D gene: .
V gene: TRBV27

CDR3 DNA: TGTGCCAGCAGCCCTCGGGGGGGGATCGTAGGGGCTGAAGCTTTCTTT
CDR3 protein: CASSPRGGIVGAEAFF
J gene: TRBJ1-1
clone size: once
D gene: .
V gene: TRBV7-8

CDR3 DNA: TGTGCCAGCAGCGTAGGGGGGCATGGCTACACCTTC
CDR3 protein: CASSVGGHGYTF
J gene: TRBJ1-2
clone size: .
D gene: .
V gene: TRBV9

CDR3 DNA: TGTGCCAGCAGCCCTCGAGGTACCTTCTATGGCTACACCTTC
CDR3 protein: CASSPRGTFYGYTF
J gene: TRBJ1-2
clone size: few
D gene: .
V gene: TRBV11-2

CDR3 DNA: TGTGCCAGCAGCGGACTACAGGGCTTCTCTGGAAACACCATATATTTT
CDR3 protein: CASSGLQGFSGNTIYF
J gene: TRBJ1-3
clone size: .
D gene: .
V gene: TRBV9

CDR3 DNA: TGTGCCAGCAGCTTAAGGGCGGGAGTCGCAGATACGCAGTATTTT
CDR3 protein: CASSLRAGVADTQYF
J gene: TRBJ2-3
clone size: .
D gene: TRBD2
V gene: TRBV7-3

CDR3 DNA: TGTGCCAGCAGCAAGAGGTCCCGCGAGCAGTTCTTC
CDR3 protein: CASSKRSREQFF
J gene: TRBJ2-1
clone size: .
D gene: .
V gene: TRBV12-3/TRBV12-4

CDR3 DNA: TGTGCCAGCAGCGAGAACCCCCGGGAGTTTCTCTACAATGAGCAGTTCTTC
CDR3 protein: CASSENPREFLYNEQFF
J gene: TRBJ2-1
clone size: hyperexpanded
D gene: .
V gene: TRBV9

CDR3 DNA: TGTGCCAGCAGCCAAGCCCCCTACAGGGTCCACGAGCAGTACTTC
CDR3 protein: CASSQAPYRVHEQYF
J gene: TRBJ2-7
clone size: .
D gene: .
V gene: TRBV3-1/TRBV3-2

CDR3 DNA: TGTGCCAGCAGCTCCGGACAGGGAGCCTACAATGAGCAGTTCTTC
CDR3 protein: CASSSGQGAYNEQFF
J gene: TRBJ2-1
clone size: .
D gene: TRBD1
V gene: TRBV7-3

CDR3 DNA: TGTGCCAGCAGCCCCCGCGGGAGTTCCTACAATGAGCAGTTCTTC
CDR3 protein: CASSPRGSSYNEQFF
J gene: TRBJ2-1
clone size: .
D gene: TRBD2
V gene: TRBV7-9

CDR3 DNA: TGTGCCAGCACGCCCGGGGGTACGCAGTATTTT
CDR3 protein: CASTPGGTQYF
J gene: TRBJ2-3
clone size: .
D gene: .
V gene: TRBV12-3/TRBV12-4

CDR3 DNA: TGTGCCAGCAGACGGGGACAGGAGAGCACAGATACGCAGTATTTT
CDR3 protein: CASRRGQESTDTQYF
J gene: TRBJ2-3
clone size: .
D gene: TRBD1
V gene: TRBV5-4

CDR3 DNA: TGTGCCAGCAGCAAAGAGACAGGGGGCGAGACCGGGGAGCTGTTTTTT
CDR3 protein: CASSKETGGETGELFF
J gene: TRBJ2-2
clone size: medium-sized
D gene: .
V gene: TRBV21-1

CDR3 DNA: TGTGCCAGCAGTGAAGGCGCCAGGGTGGCCGGAAACACCATATATTTT
CDR3 protein: CASSEGARVAGNTIYF
J gene: TRBJ1-3
clone size: .
D gene: .
V gene: TRBV25-1

CDR3 DNA: TGTGCCAGCAGTTCTACAGGGATGAACACTGAAGCTTTCTTT
CDR3 protein: CASSSTGMNTEAFF
J gene: TRBJ1-1
clone size: .
D gene: .
V gene: TRBV27

CDR3 DNA: TGTGCCAGCAGAGAGTGGGGACAGATGAACACTGAAGCTTTCTTT
CDR3 protein: CASREWGQMNTEAFF
J gene: TRBJ1-1
clone size: medium-sized
D gene: TRBD1
V gene: TRBV2

CDR3 DNA: TGTGCCAGCGACCGGGACAGGGGTTCCACTGAAGCTTTCTTT
CDR3 protein: CASDRDRGSTEAFF
J gene: TRBJ1-1
clone size: .
D gene: TRBD1
V gene: TRBV2

CDR3 DNA: TGTGCCAGCAGTACCGGCGGGGGGAATAATGAAAAACTGTTTTTT
CDR3 protein: CASSTGGGNNEKLFF
J gene: TRBJ1-4
clone size: .
D gene: .
V gene: TRBV6-5

CDR3 DNA: TGTGCCATCAGTGACAGGGATGCTCAGCCCCAGCATTTT
CDR3 protein: CAISDRDAQPQHF
J gene: TRBJ1-5
clone size: .
D gene: .
V gene: TRBV10-3

CDR3 DNA: TGTGCCAGCAGCGACGCGGGGGCGCGTAATGAAAAACTGTTTTTT
CDR3 protein: CASSDAGARNEKLFF
J gene: TRBJ1-4
clone size: .
D gene: .
V gene: TRBV6-5

CDR3 DNA: TGTGCCAGCAGCTCAAGGACAGGGGGAACGTGGCAGCCCCAGCATTTT
CDR3 protein: CASSSRTGGTWQPQHF
J gene: TRBJ1-5
clone size: medium-sized
D gene: TRBD1
V gene: TRBV5-8

CDR3 DNA: TGTGCCAGCAGTTATAGTTCGCGGGCAGCGTGGCAATCAGACATTCAGCCCCAGCATTTT
CDR3 protein: CASSYSSRAAWQSDIQPQHF
J gene: TRBJ1-5
clone size: .
D gene: .
V gene: TRBV6-2/TRBV6-3

CDR3 DNA: TGCGCCAGCAGTGAGTCAGGGAGGAACACTGAAGCTTTCTTT
CDR3 protein: CASSESGRNTEAFF
J gene: TRBJ1-1
clone size: .
D gene: .
V gene: TRBV10-1

CDR3 DNA: TGTGCCAGCAGCGTCCGACAGGGTGGCTACACCTTC
CDR3 protein: CASSVRQGGYTF
J gene: TRBJ1-2
clone size: .
D gene: TRBD1
V gene: TRBV7-9

CDR3 DNA: TGTGCTAGCAGCCAAGCTAGGGGGGAGACCCAGTACTTC
CDR3 protein: CASSQARGETQYF
J gene: TRBJ2-5
clone size: .
D gene: .
V gene: TRBV7-7

CDR3 DNA: TGTGCCAGCAGCTTAGAATTGGCACCCGTGATCCCCCAGCATTTT
CDR3 protein: CASSLELAPVIPQHF
J gene: TRBJ1-5
clone size: .
D gene: .
V gene: TRBV5-6

CDR3 DNA: TGTGCCAGCAGTGACCTAGGCGAAGGCTATGGCTACACCTTC
CDR3 protein: CASSDLGEGYGYTF
J gene: TRBJ1-2
clone size: .
D gene: .
V gene: TRBV6-1

CDR3 DNA: TGTGCCAGCAGTTCTCCGAGAGGACAGAGTAATGAAAAACTGTTTTTT
CDR3 protein: CASSSPRGQSNEKLFF
J gene: TRBJ1-4
clone size: .
D gene: .
V gene: TRBV28

CDR3 DNA: TGTGCCAGCAGTGGGACGGGAAGCTCCTATAATTCACCCCTCCACTTT
CDR3 protein: CASSGTGSSYNSPLHF
J gene: TRBJ1-6
clone size: few
D gene: .
V gene: TRBV6-1

CDR3 DNA: TGCGCCAGCAGCAGCGCGGGGACAGCTAACACTGAAGCTTTCTTT
CDR3 protein: CASSSAGTANTEAFF
J gene: TRBJ1-1
clone size: few
D gene: TRBD1
V gene: TRBV5-1

CDR3 DNA: TGTGCCAGCAGTTACGGGCGTAGCAATCAGCCCCAGCATTTT
CDR3 protein: CASSYGRSNQPQHF
J gene: TRBJ1-5
clone size: .
D gene: .
V gene: TRBV6-2/TRBV6-3

CDR3 DNA: TGCGCCAGCAGCCTCCAGCGGGAATACTACAATGAGCAGTTCTTC
CDR3 protein: CASSLQREYYNEQFF
J gene: TRBJ2-1
clone size: .
D gene: TRBD2
V gene: TRBV4-1

CDR3 DNA: TGTGCCAGCAGTTACAATCCTGTACGGGAGCAGTACTTC
CDR3 protein: CASSYNPVREQYF
J gene: TRBJ2-7
clone size: .
D gene: .
V gene: TRBV6-5

CDR3 DNA: TGTGCCAGCAGCCTGGGGACACTGAACACTGAAGCTTTCTTT
CDR3 protein: CASSLGTLNTEAFF
J gene: TRBJ1-1
clone size: few
D gene: .
V gene: TRBV5-4

CDR3 DNA: TGCGCCAGCAGCCAAGATCTCTGGGGACCAGGGGGCACAGATACGCAGTATTTT
CDR3 protein: CASSQDLWGPGGTDTQYF
J gene: TRBJ2-3
clone size: .
D gene: .
V gene: TRBV4-1

CDR3 DNA: TGTGCCAGCAGCTTAGGGCGACTTAACCTAGCCAAAAACATTCAGTACTTC
CDR3 protein: CASSLGRLNLAKNIQYF
J gene: TRBJ2-4
clone size: .
D gene: .
V gene: TRBV7-9

CDR3 DNA: TGTGCCAGCAGCTTGATCCCGGGGGGCGAGACCCAGTACTTC
CDR3 protein: CASSLIPGGETQYF
J gene: TRBJ2-5
clone size: .
D gene: .
V gene: TRBV7-3

CDR3 DNA: TGTGCCAGCAGCCCGTCCGGGACAGATGAAAAACTGTTTTTT
CDR3 protein: CASSPSGTDEKLFF
J gene: TRBJ1-4
clone size: .
D gene: TRBD1
V gene: TRBV9

CDR3 DNA: TGCGCCAGCAATCGGACTAGCGGGATCCTAGTGAAGACAGATACGCAGTATTTT
CDR3 protein: CASNRTSGILVKTDTQYF
J gene: TRBJ2-3
clone size: .
D gene: TRBD2
V gene: TRBV23-1

CDR3 DNA: TGTGCCAGCAGTACAAGCCGGACAGGGGAGCAGTACTTC
CDR3 protein: CASSTSRTGEQYF
J gene: TRBJ2-7
clone size: .
D gene: TRBD1
V gene: TRBV2

CDR3 DNA: TGTGCCAGCAGTCCTTCGACAGGGGGCTATCAGCCCCAGCATTTT
CDR3 protein: CASSPSTGGYQPQHF
J gene: TRBJ1-5
clone size: .
D gene: TRBD1
V gene: TRBV9

CDR3 DNA: TGTGCCAGCAGTTCATCCCCACTTTTGAACACCGGGGAGCTGTTTTTT
CDR3 protein: CASSSSPLLNTGELFF
J gene: TRBJ2-2
clone size: once
D gene: .
V gene: TRBV6-6

CDR3 DNA: TGTGCCACCAGCAGAGGTTTAGACGTCGGGAATGAGCAGTTCTTC
CDR3 protein: CATSRGLDVGNEQFF
J gene: TRBJ2-1
clone size: .
D gene: .
V gene: TRBV15

CDR3 DNA: TGTGCCAGCAAAGGCTCGGGACAGGGTACCTACGAGCAGTACTTC
CDR3 protein: CASKGSGQGTYEQYF
J gene: TRBJ2-7
clone size: .
D gene: TRBD1
V gene: TRBV3-1/TRBV3-2

CDR3 DNA: TGTGCCATCAGTGAAACCGGTGTCCTTAGCAATCAGCCCCAGCATTTT
CDR3 protein: CAISETGVLSNQPQHF
J gene: TRBJ1-5
clone size: .
D gene: .
V gene: TRBV10-3

CDR3 DNA: TGTGCCAGCAGCGAGTATCGTTTCGAAAGAGAGGAAAAACTGTTTTTT
CDR3 protein: CASSEYRFEREEKLFF
J gene: TRBJ1-4
clone size: .
D gene: .
V gene: TRBV21-1

CDR3 DNA: TGTGCCAGCAGTTTAAACAGGTTAGCAGATACGCAGTATTTT
CDR3 protein: CASSLNRLADTQYF
J gene: TRBJ2-3
clone size: .
D gene: .
V gene: TRBV27

CDR3 DNA: TGTGCCAGCAGCTTAGATCCCCGTACCGGGACCCAGTACTTC
CDR3 protein: CASSLDPRTGTQYF
J gene: TRBJ2-5
clone size: .
D gene: .
V gene: TRBV11-3

CDR3 DNA: TGTGCCAGCACCCCGGACAGGGGAAGTTCACCCCTCCACTTT
CDR3 protein: CASTPDRGSSPLHF
J gene: TRBJ1-6
clone size: few
D gene: TRBD1
V gene: TRBV6-2/TRBV6-3

CDR3 DNA: TGCGCCAGCAGCTTGACACCGGGACAGGGCTACACCTTC
CDR3 protein: CASSLTPGQGYTF
J gene: TRBJ1-2
clone size: once
D gene: TRBD1
V gene: TRBV5-1

CDR3 DNA: TGTGCCAGCAGCAAAGGACAGGAAGCTTTCTTT
CDR3 protein: CASSKGQEAFF
J gene: TRBJ1-1
clone size: .
D gene: .
V gene: TRBV7-3

CDR3 DNA: TGTGCCGGGGAGACAGGGCGAGGGTATGGCTACACCTTC
CDR3 protein: CAGETGRGYGYTF
J gene: TRBJ1-2
clone size: .
D gene: TRBD1
V gene: TRBV2

CDR3 DNA: TGTGCCAGCAGTCATTACACCAGGGGTGGAAACACCATATATTTT
CDR3 protein: CASSHYTRGGNTIYF
J gene: TRBJ1-3
clone size: few
D gene: .
V gene: TRBV11-2

CDR3 DNA: TGTGCCAGCAGCCAAGGACTAGCGGGGACCTTCTACGAGCAGTACTTC
CDR3 protein: CASSQGLAGTFYEQYF
J gene: TRBJ2-7
clone size: .
D gene: TRBD2
V gene: TRBV14

CDR3 DNA: TGCGCCAGCAGCTCCCAAGAATTTAGCGGGAGACGCGAGCAGTACTTC
CDR3 protein: CASSSQEFSGRREQYF
J gene: TRBJ2-7
clone size: .
D gene: TRBD2
V gene: TRBV5-1

CDR3 DNA: TGCGCCAGCAGCCCTGGACTAGCGGACAACCAGTTCTTC
CDR3 protein: CASSPGLADNQFF
J gene: TRBJ2-1
clone size: .
D gene: TRBD2
V gene: TRBV4-1

CDR3 DNA: TGTGCCACCAGCTCTTCCGGGACAGGAGAAGCTTTCTTT
CDR3 protein: CATSSSGTGEAFF
J gene: TRBJ1-1
clone size: .
D gene: TRBD1
V gene: TRBV24-1